The 32 T cell receptor beta chains below come from one sample, sequenced in a study of blood T cell repertoires in COVID-19. TCRdb keeps only in-frame clones here, not all; method: immunoSEQ multiplex PCR. The sample holds 55,000 to 65,000 clones, roughly 80% seen once. The source material was peripheral blood. These receptors all stem from a man in his sixties with acute or convalescent COVID-19.

V gene TRBV5-6 combines with J gene TRBJ1-6; TRBD1 matches 12 bases. The CDR3 sequence is 16 residues long. V gave up 2 bases and J gave up 9 bases; unmatched junction bases: 6. Germline values: CDR1 SGHDT, CDR2 YYEEEE. CDR3 bases: TGTGCCAGCAGCTTTATAGGGACAGGGGGCGGTTCACCCCTCCACTTT. Translated, it gives CASSFIGTGGGSPLHF.

V usage is TRBV6-5 and J usage is TRBJ1-4; 9 nucleotides match TRBD1. The CDR3 has 13 amino acids. The germline CDR1 and CDR2 sequences are MNHEY and SVGAGI. V lost 7 bases to trimming and J lost 4 bases; unmatched junction nucleotides: 1. The DNA of the CDR3 is TGTGCCAGCACGGGACAGGGTAATGAAAAACTGTTTTTT. Translation: CASTGQGNEKLFF.

The chain employs TRBV19 and TRBJ1-6; D gene uncertain. The CDR3 is 12 amino acids. Trimming left V 3 bases short and J 9 bases short, with 6 bases between. Looked up from germline, CDR1 is LNHDA and CDR2 is SQIVND (reference sequence). The CDR3 sequence is CASSMSGSPLHF. DNA of the CDR3: TGTGCCAGTAGTATGTCGGGTTCACCCCTCCACTTT.

The V call is TRBV7-9, the J call TRBJ2-2; D remains ambiguous. This CDR3 spans 15 amino acids. Between the trimmed V and J ends, which lost 5 bases and 6 bases, there was a span of 16 bases. Looked up from germline, CDR1 is SEHNR and CDR2 is FQNEAQ (reference sequence). The CDR3 bases are TGTGCCAGCAGCCCCTACGAGGTCGGGTCCGGGGAGCTGTTTTTT. Residues: CASSPYEVGSGELFF. Combining the CDR3 with reference TRBV7-9 and TRBJ2-2 gives the whole variable domain DTGVSQNPRHKITKRGQNVTFRCDPISEHNRLYWYRQTLGQGPEFLTYFQNEAQLEKSRLLSDRFSAERPKGSFSTLEIQRTEQGDSAMYLCASSPYEVGSGELFFGEGSRLTVL.

CDR3 amino acids: CASSSETVEAFF. The CDR3 region has the DNA TGTGCCAGCAGCTCAGAGACAGTTGAAGCTTTCTTT. The chain combines TRBV5-4 with TRBJ1-1, with a tentative D call TRBD1 (5 bases). CDR3 length: 12 amino acids. Germline CDR1 is SGHNT and CDR2 is YYREEE (reference sequence). V lost 3 bases and J 7 bases, leaving 10 bases between the germline ends.

Worth noting for this clone: The junction does not match germline at one end; this may be a read error. J is TRBJ1-2 and V is TRBV6-5; TRBD1 aligns across 7 bases. Looked up from germline, CDR1 is MNHEY and CDR2 is SVGAGI. CDR3 length equals 15 residues. DNA for the CDR3: TGTGCCAGCAGCTACTCCGGGACAGTTCGCTATGGCTACACCTTC. Its translation: CASSYSGTVRYGYTF.

The chain combines TRBV6-4 with TRBJ2-1; 7 bases are shared with TRBD2. Per germline, CDR1 MRHNA and CDR2 SNTAGT. Germline trimming cut 4 bases from V and 5 bases from J; bases unmatched to any gene: 11. This CDR3 contains 16 residues. The CDR3 nucleotides read TGTGCCAGCAGTGGCAAGACTAGCTACTTTGACAATGAGCAGTTCTTC. Amino acid sequence: CASSGKTSYFDNEQFF.

This chain joins TRBV4-1 and TRBJ1-1, with TRBD1 as a possible D gene (6 bases). CDR3 length: 15 amino acids. Trimming pared 0 bases from V and 1 base from J, leaving 9 bases between. CDR1 and CDR2 from the germline V gene are MGHRA and YSYEKL. For the CDR3, the DNA is TGCGCCAGCAGCCAAGAGGGACACAGGAACACTGAAGCTTTCTTT. It encodes CASSQEGHRNTEAFF.

CDR3 region: CASSNRGTPFLYGYTF. The DNA of the CDR3 is TGTGCCAGCAGCAATAGAGGGACACCCTTTCTCTATGGCTACACCTTC. The chain employs TRBV21-1 and TRBJ1-2; the D call TRBD1 from the table was never checked on the DNA. TRBV21-1 is annotated as a pseudogene. There are 16 residues in the CDR3.

The chain joins TRBV7-3 to TRBJ1-1, with D possibly matching TRBD1 (5 bases). Trimming cost V 5 bases and J 5 bases, with 12 bases left between them. The CDR3 contains 13 residues. Germline V gives CDR1 SGHTA, CDR2 FQGTGA. The CDR3 sequence: CASSQTGRTEAFF. DNA for the CDR3: TGTGCCAGCAGCCAAACAGGTAGAACTGAAGCTTTCTTT. The full variable domain, its missing parts supplied by reference TRBV7-3 and TRBJ1-1, is GAGVSQTPSNKVTEKGKYVELRCDPISGHTALYWYRQSLGQGPEFLIYFQGTGAADDSGLPNDRFFAVRPEGSVSTLKIQRTERGDSAVYLCASSQTGRTEAFFGQGTRLTVV.

This clone was recorded once. The chain uses TRBV5-1 and TRBJ2-4; TRBD2 might be the D (5 bases). This CDR3 comprises 16 residues. Trimming left V 4 bases short and J 3 bases short, with 17 bases between. CDR1 SGHRS and CDR2 YFSETQ come from the germline V gene. The CDR3 spells CASSPNEGSVKNIQYF. The DNA for the CDR3 is TGCGCCAGCAGCCCGAACGAGGGTTCGGTCAAAAACATTCAGTACTTC.

In DNA form, the CDR3 reads TGTGCTAGTGGTTTGCCCGGGACAGGGGCCTACAATGAGCAGTTCTTC. It encodes CASGLPGTGAYNEQFF. The genes are TRBV12-5 and TRBJ2-1, with 10 bases matching TRBD1. This CDR3 comprises 16 residues. Per germline, CDR1 LGHNT and CDR2 FRNRAP. Trimming at V came to 2 bases and at J to 2 bases, leaving 3 bases not matched to a gene.

The chain recombines TRBV20-1 with TRBJ1-1; D perhaps matches TRBD1 (5 bases). In germline, CDR1 is DFQATT, CDR2 SNEGSKA (reference sequence). V was shortened by 6 bases and J by 8 bases, with 13 bases between the two germline ends. This CDR3 has 11 amino acids. CDR3 nucleotide sequence: TGCAGTGCATTAGTGCGGACAGAAGCTTTCTTT. Translated, it gives CSALVRTEAFF.

The rearrangement links TRBV24-1 to TRBJ2-1; 8 positions agree with TRBD1. The CDR3 sequence is 14 residues long. V lost 9 bases, J lost 12 bases, and 15 bases stayed unmatched. The germline V gene has CDR1 KGHDR and CDR2 SFDVKD. CDR3 sequence: CATGDSKTDRGQFF. The CDR3 DNA is TGTGCCACCGGCGACTCAAAGACCGACAGGGGGCAGTTCTTC.

This chain uses TRBV7-9 with TRBJ2-5; no definite D call. CDR1 SEHNR and CDR2 FQNEAQ come from the germline V gene (reference sequence). The CDR3 runs to 13 residues. V shed 2 bases and J shed 6 bases, with 10 bases lying between them. Here the CDR3 DNA reads TGTGCCAGCAGCTTACAGGTGGCGAAGACCCAGTACTTC. Translating gives CASSLQVAKTQYF. Complete variable domain (other parts from reference TRBV7-9 and TRBJ2-5): DTGVSQNPRHKITKRGQNVTFRCDPISEHNRLYWYRQTLGQGPEFLTYFQNEAQLEKSRLLSDRFSAERPKGSFSTLEIQRTEQGDSAMYLCASSLQVAKTQYFGPGTRLLVL.

This clone appeared a few times. This chain joins TRBV9 and TRBJ2-1; 12 nucleotides line up with TRBD1. V trimming: 4 bases; J trimming: 7 bases; junction bases outside the gene matches: 9. The CDR3 sequence is 16 residues long. Germline V gene lookup returns CDR1 SGDLS and CDR2 YYNGEE. CDR3 DNA sequence: TGTGCCAGCAGCTCGGGACAGGGGGCGTGGACGAATGAGCAGTTCTTC. It translates to CASSSGQGAWTNEQFF.

V is TRBV5-1 and J is TRBJ1-5; the D gene is possibly TRBD1 (5 bases). CDR1 SGHRS and CDR2 YFSETQ come from the germline V gene. V was cut by 1 base and J by 5 bases, with 13 bases left in between. This CDR3 has 15 amino acids. CDR3 in amino acids: CASSLFGRDDQPQHF. DNA of the CDR3: TGCGCCAGCAGCTTGTTCGGCAGGGATGATCAGCCCCAGCATTTT.

V usage is TRBV5-4 and J usage is TRBJ2-5, with D possibly TRBD2 on 6 matching bases. CDR1 and CDR2 from the germline V gene are SGHNT and YYREEE (reference sequence). CDR3 length: 13 residues. V lost 5 bases, J lost 2 bases, and 10 bases lay in between. The CDR3 nucleotides are TGTGCCAGCAGGGCCGCGGGGCAAGAGACCCAGTACTTC. This translates into CASRAAGQETQYF. Full variable domain (rest looked up from reference TRBV5-4 and TRBJ2-5): ETGVTQSPTHLIKTRGQQVTLRCSSQSGHNTVSWYQQALGQGPQFIFQYYREEENGRGNFPPRFSGLQFPNYSSELNVNALELDDSALYLCASRAAGQETQYFGPGTRLLVL.

V gene TRBV6-6 combines with J gene TRBJ1-2, with unresolved D. This CDR3 spans 13 amino acids. The V gene lost 5 bases and the J gene lost 1 base, with 8 bases spanning the gap. The germline V gene has CDR1 MNHNY and CDR2 SVGAGI (reference sequence). The CDR3, as DNA: TGTGCCAGCAGTGAGGCCTTTAACTATGGCTACACCTTC. This gives the protein CASSEAFNYGYTF.

The rearrangement links TRBV2 to TRBJ1-3; the D is unclear. The CDR3 runs 14 residues. Trimming removed 3 bases at V and 0 bases at J, with 6 bases between. Germline loops: CDR1 SNHLY, CDR2 FYNNEI. The CDR3 coding sequence is TGTGCCAGCAGTGAGATAGTCTCTGGAAACACCATATATTTT. Translating gives CASSEIVSGNTIYF.

This clone has more than one count but fewer than ten. This chain joins TRBV19 and TRBJ1-5, with D perhaps TRBD1 (6 bases). V lost 5 bases to trimming and J lost 4 bases, with 12 bases between them. This CDR3 region has 14 residues. Per the germline V gene, CDR1 is LNHDA and CDR2 is SQIVND (reference sequence). DNA for the CDR3: TGTGCCAGTAGTGCAGACAGGCCGAATCAGCCCCAGCATTTT. Its translation: CASSADRPNQPQHF.

V gene TRBV5-4 combines with J gene TRBJ1-2, with D unresolved. Per the germline V gene, CDR1 is SGHNT and CDR2 is YYREEE (reference sequence). This CDR3 comprises 14 residues. V was pared by 4 bases and J by 1 base, with 11 bases between. The CDR3 protein is CASSPGGSNYGYTF. CDR3 sequence (DNA): TGTGCCAGCAGCCCCGGAGGTAGTAACTATGGCTACACCTTC.

The chain has TRBV15 and TRBJ2-5; a weak D match, TRBD1 (5 bases). The V and J ends lost 0 bases and 1 base respectively, with 6 bases between them. Germline V gene lookup returns CDR1 LNHNV and CDR2 YYDKDF (reference sequence). CDR3 length: 14 amino acids. CDR3 protein: CATSRDRGQETQYF. CDR3 bases: TGTGCCACCAGCAGAGATAGGGGCCAAGAGACCCAGTACTTC.

The chain couples TRBV2 to TRBJ2-3; unclear D gene. V dropped 8 bases and J dropped 4 bases, with 7 bases sitting between them. Germline lookup yields CDR1 SNHLY and CDR2 FYNNEI. The CDR3 is made up of 11 amino acids. The CDR3 DNA reads TGTGCCAGCGCGAGGTCAGATACGCAGTATTTT. This sequence encodes CASARSDTQYF.

The chain has TRBV30 and TRBJ1-5; D unclear. In germline, CDR1 is GTSNPN, CDR2 SVGIG (reference sequence). Trimming shortened V by 1 base and J by 11 bases, and 12 bases separated the two germline ends. The CDR3 runs to 12 residues. The CDR3 region is CAWSDGVRSQHF. CDR3 nucleotide sequence: TGTGCCTGGAGTGACGGGGTGCGTTCCCAGCATTTT. Supplemented by reference TRBV30 and TRBJ1-5, the full variable domain reads SQTIHQWPATLVQPVGSPLSLECTVEGTSNPNLYWYRQAAGRGLQLLFYSVGIGQISSEVPQNLSASRPQDRQFILSSKKLLLSDSGFYLCAWSDGVRSQHFGDGTRLSIL.

This chain connects TRBV5-1 to TRBJ1-4, with a possible D match to TRBD1 (6 bases). CDR1 is SGHRS, CDR2 YFSETQ, per germline. V dropped 3 bases and J dropped 8 bases, with 14 bases sitting between them. The CDR3 runs to 14 residues. As DNA, the CDR3 is TGCGCCAGCAGCTCACACTACAGGGACGAAAAACTGTTTTTT. This sequence encodes CASSSHYRDEKLFF. The full variable domain, completed using reference TRBV5-1 and TRBJ1-4, is KAGVTQTPRYLIKTRGQQVTLSCSPISGHRSVSWYQQTPGQGLQFLFEYFSETQRNKGNFPGRFSGRQFSNSRSEMNVSTLELGDSALYLCASSSHYRDEKLFFGSGTQLSVL.

V gene TRBV5-1 combines with J gene TRBJ1-1; D gene ambiguous. The germline V and J ends were trimmed by 4 bases and 1 base, with 20 bases remaining between them. The CDR3 is 17 amino acids. CDR1 is SGHRS and CDR2 is YFSETQ in the germline V gene. CDR3 region: CASSTERARQPNTEAFF. CDR3 coding DNA: TGCGCCAGCAGCACTGAGAGGGCCAGGCAACCGAACACTGAAGCTTTCTTT. Based on the CDR3 plus reference TRBV5-1 and TRBJ1-1, the full variable domain is KAGVTQTPRYLIKTRGQQVTLSCSPISGHRSVSWYQQTPGQGLQFLFEYFSETQRNKGNFPGRFSGRQFSNSRSEMNVSTLELGDSALYLCASSTERARQPNTEAFFGQGTRLTVV.

This clone was observed at least ten times. The chain links TRBV30 to TRBJ1-5, with D hard to call. CDR3 length: 15 amino acids. The germline V and J ends were trimmed by 0 bases and 9 bases, with 18 bases remaining between them. Germline CDR1 reads GTSNPN; CDR2 reads SVGIG (reference sequence). The CDR3 region is CAWSVSLGGVRPQHF. CDR3 DNA: TGTGCCTGGAGTGTAAGCTTGGGCGGGGTACGGCCCCAGCATTTT.

The chain recombines TRBV29-1 with TRBJ2-5; a possible D gene is TRBD1 (7 bases). This CDR3 has 16 residues. V dropped 4 bases and J dropped 9 bases, with 27 bases sitting between them. Germline V gene sequence: CDR1 SQVTM, CDR2 ANQGSEA. The CDR3 is CSVVGGVGDITGAQYF. As DNA, the CDR3 is TGCAGCGTTGTGGGGGGTGTGGGGGACATCACAGGGGCCCAGTACTTC.

The chain links TRBV19 to TRBJ2-5, with D perhaps TRBD2 (6 bases). Germline-derived CDR1 and CDR2 are LNHDA and SQIVND (reference sequence). The CDR3 contains 13 residues. V lost 9 bases and J 5 bases, leaving 16 bases between the germline ends. CDR3 DNA: TGTGCCAGCCGGGGGATAGGGACGGAGACCCAGTACTTC. This encodes CASRGIGTETQYF. Drawing the rest from reference TRBV19 and TRBJ2-5, the complete variable domain is DGGITQSPKYLFRKEGQNVTLSCEQNLNHDAMYWYRQDPGQGLRLIYYSQIVNDFQKGDIAEGYSVSREKKESFPLTVTSAQKNPTAFYLCASRGIGTETQYFGPGTRLLVL.

The gene calls are TRBV6-6 and TRBJ2-3; a weak D match, TRBD2 (6 bases). Germline loops: CDR1 MNHNY, CDR2 SVGAGI (reference sequence). The CDR3 has 16 residues. V was trimmed by 0 bases and J by 4 bases, leaving 14 bases between them. CDR3 residues: CASSYSGGAGPDTQYF. DNA for the CDR3: TGTGCCAGCAGTTACTCTGGCGGGGCGGGCCCAGATACGCAGTATTTT.

This clone has only one observation. The V and J genes are TRBV12-3 or TRBV12-4 and TRBJ2-5; D may be TRBD1 (5 bases). The CDR3 is made up of 12 amino acids. V lost 1 base, J lost 5 bases, and 5 bases lay in between. CDR3 loop: CASSLEGETQYF. CDR3 DNA sequence: TGTGCCAGCAGTTTAGAGGGGGAGACCCAGTACTTC.